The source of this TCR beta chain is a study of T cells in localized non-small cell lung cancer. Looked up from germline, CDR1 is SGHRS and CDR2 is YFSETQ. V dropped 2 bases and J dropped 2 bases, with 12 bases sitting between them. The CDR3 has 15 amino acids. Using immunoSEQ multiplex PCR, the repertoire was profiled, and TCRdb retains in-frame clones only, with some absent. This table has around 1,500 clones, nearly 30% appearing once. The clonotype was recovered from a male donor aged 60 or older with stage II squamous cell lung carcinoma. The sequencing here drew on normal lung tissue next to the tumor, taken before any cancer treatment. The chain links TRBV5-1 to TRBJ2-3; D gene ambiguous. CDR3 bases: TGCGCCAGCAGCTTAGGGCAGACAAACACAGATACGCAGTATTTT. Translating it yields CASSLGQTNTDTQYF.